This T cell receptor beta chain was retrieved from a study of T-cell memory formation after mild COVID-19 (dated by TCRdb to about 2021). The study in broad terms: Most TCR sequence clusters were specific to one of the two donors. T-cell clones expanding and contracting after mild COVID-19 in two donors were tracked by longitudinal TCRalpha and TCRbeta repertoire sequencing. The cohort was made up of two young adult volunteers, one female and one male, who were previously healthy. Paper-wide results and their limitations: Balanced CD4/CD8 phenotypes were observed for clones contracting from day 15 to 85, whereas a bias towards CD4+ was observed for a second wave of clones expanding from day 15 to 37. Contracting CD4+ clones were located mainly in the CM and EM memory subsets, whereas CD8+ clones were found to be enriched in EMRA. Some responding clones were found in pre-infection memory, which suggests that pre-existing cross-reactive memory T cells took part in the SARS-CoV-2 response. Whether the second-wave clones peaking on day 37 were SARS-CoV-2 specific was not confirmed. Only a couple of mild cases were covered in the study, and larger cohorts including severe cases with pre-infection samples were considered necessary.

The run used an Illumina NovaSeq 6000. cDNA libraries for TCRalpha and TCRbeta were prepared by 5'RACE using constant-segment primers, with sample barcodes and unique molecular identifiers added. Trizol reagent was used to extract RNA from every sample. Library amplification was performed in two PCR steps, and a second sample barcode and Illumina TruSeq adapters were introduced in the second step. Sequencing of libraries was performed on an Illumina NovaSeq with 2 x 150 bp paired-end reads. From the authors' description of their analysis: With migec v1.2.7, reads were demultiplexed and then collapsed into UMI-guided consensus sequences. Using mixcr v2.1.11, UMI consensuses were aligned to TRA and TRB V and J templates and then assembled into clonotypes. A clonotype was counted as expanded or contracted only if both edgeR and NoisET called the change significant, with noise models trained on biological replicates. For edgeR calls, the thresholds were a false discovery rate-adjusted p below 0.01 and a log2 fold-change of 1. As an exploratory analysis of dynamics, max-normalized trajectories of the 1000 most abundant clonotypes were examined by PCA with hierarchical clustering. Separately sequenced CD4+ and CD8+ repertoires were used to assign a CD4 or CD8 phenotype to each responding clone. Clones were called with MiXCR by TCRdb after fastp trimmed the public reads at Q25, and only in-frame beta chains were retained. Every entry covers one CDR3 protein and lists the most common genes and DNA from its rows. These V and J calls are TCRdb output, not the study's own analysis. The sample yields around 120,000 distinct CDR3 sequences; about 17% were counted once. The ten largest make up approximately 13% of the sample.

Ficoll-Paque density gradient centrifugation was the method used to isolate PBMCs. The CDR3 starts with the cysteine, ends with the phenylalanine, and has 13 residues. The only DNA kept is the CDR3, 39 bases in frame from the first base. V sheds 3 bases and J sheds 3 bases, leaving 8 bases between their ends. In the germline V gene, CDR1 corresponds to MDHEN and CDR2 to SYDVKM. Comment on this clonotype: The clone's antigen remains unknown. Base qualities are not recorded, but no much larger clone differs from it by a single base.

The sequence derives from an adult woman who had mild COVID-19 (a few samples of this study predate the infection). The sample titles of this study are shuffled in the database, so cell type and time point are left out; the donor was told from shared clones. Sequencing was done on a sample of PBMCs or a T cell subset sorted from them (not recorded which). The chain was built from TRBV28 and TRBJ1-2, and TRBD1 may be the D gene, going by 5 matching bases. In nucleotides, the sequence is TGTGCCAGCAGTTTTCGGGGCTACTATGGCTACACCTTC. Its translation reads: CASSFRGYYGYTF.